The present T cell receptor beta chain was sequenced within a study of T cells in Graves' hyperthyroidism and ophthalmopathy. Trimming cost V 3 bases and J 5 bases, with 9 bases left between them. This CDR3 has 13 amino acids. RNA transcripts gave rise to amplified TCR beta CDR3 regions. When the TCR CDR3 underwent first-round RT-PCR, the HTBI primer set was used. TCRdb processed the multiplex PCR reads anew with MiXCR; each CDR3 protein has one entry. The table shows 600,000 to 650,000 distinct CDR3 sequences, with more than 20% occurring only once. This clonotype has only a few counts. Extraction of PBMCs used approximately 10 ml of fresh peripheral blood.

This clonotype originated in a man younger than 40 with Graves' ophthalmopathy. V is TRBV12-3 or TRBV12-4 and J is TRBJ2-3; tentatively, D is TRBD1 (6 bases). Input material: blood. The chain's CDR3 is CASSFQGQDTQYF. In nucleotides, the CDR3 is TGTGCCAGCAGTTTTCAGGGGCAAGATACGCAGTATTTT.